The source of this TCR beta chain is a study of patients and donors after allogeneic stem cell transplantation. This clonotype was counted only a few times. Germline V gene lookup returns CDR1 DFQATT and CDR2 SNEGSKA (reference sequence). The CDR3 runs 14 residues. V dropped 4 bases and J dropped 2 bases, with 14 bases sitting between them. MiXCR, run by TCRdb on the RT-PCR reads, gives a single entry per CDR3 protein. The sample consists of hundreds of thousands of distinct CDR3 sequences, approximately 16% of them appearing once. The clonotype originates from a human donor who was either an allogeneic HSCT recipient or a stem cell or donor lymphocyte infusion donor (not recorded which). It is not recorded whose cells these are; they may come from a transplant donor. What was sequenced was blood, either unsorted or a sorted T cell fraction (not recorded which). V and J are TRBV20-1 and TRBJ1-1, with TRBD1 as a possible D gene (5 bases). The CDR3 spells CSANSEGANTEAFF. In DNA, the CDR3 is TGCAGTGCTAACTCCGAAGGGGCCAACACTGAAGCTTTCTTT.